The clone carrying this T cell receptor (beta chain) was picked up one time. Its matching antigen is unknown. The sample is drawn from a study of vaccination effects on CD4 cells after COVID-19. In the ViraFEST assay, antigen-specific CD4+ clonotypes were identified by expansion after peptide-pool stimulation. Subsequent to a culture period of about nine days, CD4+ T cells were isolated. Vaccinated participants had no history of SARS-CoV-2 infection and tested negative for nucleocapsid antibodies. Clones were sequenced by immunoSEQ multiplex PCR, and TCRdb holds only the in-frame ones, with some missing. Counted here are about 23,000 clones, around 72% occurring once; the ten biggest clones make up approximately 5%. Trimming shortened V by 0 bases and J by 6 bases, and 12 bases separated the two germline ends. This CDR3 has 15 residues. Germline-derived CDR1 and CDR2 are LGHDT and YNNKEL (reference sequence).

Overall study results and limits: Marked clonal contraction of infection- and vaccine-induced clones was seen late after vaccination.

This receptor was taken from a human donor who received a COVID-19 vaccine. The V and J genes are TRBV3-1 (or the pseudogene TRBV3-2) and TRBJ1-5; D gene uncertain. Material: CD4+ T cells from PBMCs cultured with SARS-CoV-2 spike peptides, obtained before COVID-19 vaccination. The chain's CDR3 is CASSQDTGVRQPQHF. In DNA, the CDR3 is TGTGCCAGCAGCCAAGATACCGGGGTTCGTCAGCCCCAGCATTTT.